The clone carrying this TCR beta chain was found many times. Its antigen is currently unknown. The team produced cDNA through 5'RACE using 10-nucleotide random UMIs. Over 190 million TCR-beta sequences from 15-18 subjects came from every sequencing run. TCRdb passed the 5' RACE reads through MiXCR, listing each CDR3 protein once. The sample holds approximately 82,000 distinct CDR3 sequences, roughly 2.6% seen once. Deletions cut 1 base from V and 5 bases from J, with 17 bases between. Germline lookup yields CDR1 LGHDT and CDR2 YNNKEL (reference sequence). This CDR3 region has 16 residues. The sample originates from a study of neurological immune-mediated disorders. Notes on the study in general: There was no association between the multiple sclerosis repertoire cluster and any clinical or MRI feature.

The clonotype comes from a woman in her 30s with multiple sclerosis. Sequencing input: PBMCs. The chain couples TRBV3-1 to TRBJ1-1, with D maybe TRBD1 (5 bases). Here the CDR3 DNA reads TGTGCCAGCAGCCAAGCAGGGATTGGGGTGAGGACTGAAGCTTTCTTT. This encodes CASSQAGIGVRTEAFF.